This T cell receptor (beta chain) was identified in a study of identifying expanded T cells in peripheral blood. Study observations and caveats: Over about two and four weeks, about 17 and 20 clones changed, versus around 1.3 between replicates. Approximately 2-week clone count variance significantly increased as total template count grew.

V lost 3 bases, J lost 1 base, and 6 bases lay in between. This CDR3 comprises 13 residues. Germline V CDR1 and CDR2: SGHNT, YENEEA. TCRdb's copy holds only in-frame clones and misses some; the assay was immunoSEQ multiplex PCR. The table includes approximately 83,000 clones, approximately 81% detected once. About this clone: Antigen: not known.

Collection occurred without any documented infections or immune events in donors. V is TRBV11-3 and J is TRBJ2-5; no clear D gene. Source material: blood. The clonotype comes from a person between 18 and 75 years old in good health. The CDR3 loop reads CASSFTGQETQYF. The DNA of the CDR3 is TGTGCCAGCAGCTTCACCGGCCAAGAGACCCAGTACTTC.